This T cell receptor beta chain emerged from a study of Ad26.COV2.S vaccination and SARS-CoV-2 variants. Study at large: Donor had been placed in the Ad26.COV2.S arm of the COV1001 trial. Once, or twice with 56 days between doses, Ad26.COV2.S was given intramuscularly.

This table comes from immunoSEQ multiplex PCR, and its TCRdb copy is limited to in-frame clones, with some not included. This table has under 600,000 clones, 89% appearing once. The CDR3 contains 15 residues. Between the trimmed V and J ends, which lost 4 bases and 10 bases, there was a span of 23 bases. Germline CDR1 and CDR2: GTSNPN and SVGIG (reference sequence). Treatment denoted: roughly 19 received Ad26.COV2.S at low or high dose, single or two shots; 5 received placebo; per-sample allocation not given. Sampling took place 63 days after the first vaccine or placebo injection. An Ad26 vector expressing Wuhan-strain SARS-CoV-2 spike served as the vaccine.

V is TRBV30 and J is TRBJ2-1, with a tentative D call TRBD2 (5 bases). The sequence was obtained from a person between 18 and 65 years old who received the Ad26.COV2.S COVID-19 vaccine or a placebo. The specimen was peripheral blood, collected in a trial of Ad26.COV2.S vaccine versus placebo. The CDR3 loop is CAWNVLAGDYREQFF. CDR3 in DNA: TGTGCCTGGAACGTTCTCGCGGGTGATTACCGGGAGCAGTTCTTC.